One sample yielded the 20 T cell receptor beta chains listed below, sequenced in a study of T cells in Graves' hyperthyroidism and ophthalmopathy. From RNA transcripts, TCR beta CDR3 regions were amplified. TCR CDR3 underwent first-round RT-PCR with the HTBI primer set. TCRdb fed the multiplex PCR reads into MiXCR, producing one record per CDR3 protein. This repertoire shows 650,000 to 800,000 distinct CDR3 sequences, approximately 42% found once; its top ten account for under 8.5%. The sequenced sample was peripheral blood or thyroid tissue (not recorded which). All receptors derive from an adult man with Graves' disease, either hyperthyroidism or ophthalmopathy (not recorded which).

The rearrangement uses TRBV12-3 or TRBV12-4 and TRBJ2-2, with TRBD2 identical over 8 bases. The J segment lost 5 bases and the V segment lost 2 bases, leaving 7 bases of the junction unmatched. This CDR3 has 16 amino acids. For the CDR3, the DNA is TGTGCCAGCAGTTTATACCCTAGCGGGCCGACCGGGGAGCTGTTTTTT. This gives the protein CASSLYPSGPTGELFF.

V usage is TRBV9 and J usage is TRBJ2-5; 8 bases are shared with TRBD1. J was trimmed by 5 bases and V by 4 bases; bases with no gene match: 4. The germline V gene has CDR1 SGDLS and CDR2 YYNGEE. This CDR3 has 13 amino acids. In DNA, the CDR3 is TGTGCCAGCAGCAGATGGGACAGGGAGACCCAGTACTTC. This gives the protein CASSRWDRETQYF.

The chain links TRBV29-1 to TRBJ1-3, with TRBD1 as a possible D gene (6 bases). The CDR3 has 15 residues. Germline CDR1 reads SQVTM; CDR2 reads ANQGSEA. V was trimmed by 4 bases and J by 4 bases, leaving 17 bases between them. The CDR3 protein is CSVGLGAVGGNTIYF. CDR3 nucleotide sequence: TGCAGCGTTGGATTGGGGGCGGTGGGCGGAAACACCATATATTTT. Together with reference TRBV29-1 and TRBJ1-3, the CDR3 gives the full variable domain: SAVISQKPSRDICQRGTSLTIQCQVDSQVTMMFWYRQQPGQSLTLIATANQGSEATYESGFVIDKFPISRPNLTFSTLTVSNMSPEDSSIYLCSVGLGAVGGNTIYFGEGSWLTVV.

This sequence joins TRBV11-2 and TRBJ2-2; 9 bases are shared with TRBD2. CDR1 SGHAT and CDR2 FQNNGV come from the germline V gene. The V segment lost 1 base and the J segment 4 bases; nucleotides outside the gene matches: 4. The CDR3 spans 16 residues. The CDR3: CASSLGRGGGTGELFF. CDR3 DNA: TGTGCCAGCAGCTTAGGGCGGGGGGGAGGCACCGGGGAGCTGTTTTTT. The full variable domain, rest sourced from reference TRBV11-2 and TRBJ2-2, is EAGVAQSPRYKIIEKRQSVAFWCNPISGHATLYWYQQILGQGPKLLIQFQNNGVVDDSQLPKDRFSAERLKGVDSTLKIQPAKLEDSAVYLCASSLGRGGGTGELFFGEGSRLTVL.

This clonotype was recorded at least ten times. The V call is TRBV29-1, the J call TRBJ1-2; TRBD1 is a possible D gene (6 bases). Germline V gives CDR1 SQVTM, CDR2 ANQGSEA. V lost 0 bases and J lost 3, with 11 bases in between. This CDR3 has 14 residues. The CDR3 nucleotides are TGCAGCGTTGAAGAACCGACAGGTTACTATGGCTACACCTTC. It codes for CSVEEPTGYYGYTF.

The genes are TRBV7-9 and TRBJ2-2, with 10 nucleotides matching TRBD2. V was pared by 2 bases and J by 5 bases, with 8 bases of the junction left unmatched. This CDR3 is 17 amino acids long. Germline CDR1 and CDR2: SEHNR and FQNEAQ (reference sequence). For the CDR3, the DNA is TGTGCCAGCAGCTTATTCCTAGCGGGGGTCCCAACCGGGGAGCTGTTTTTT. Translating gives CASSLFLAGVPTGELFF. Filled out from reference TRBV7-9 and TRBJ2-2, the complete variable domain reads DTGVSQNPRHKITKRGQNVTFRCDPISEHNRLYWYRQTLGQGPEFLTYFQNEAQLEKSRLLSDRFSAERPKGSFSTLEIQRTEQGDSAMYLCASSLFLAGVPTGELFFGEGSRLTVL.

The chain recombines TRBV10-3 with TRBJ1-5, with a possible D match to TRBD1 (5 bases). Trimming removed 6 bases from V and 1 base from J, with 13 bases in between. This CDR3 is 15 amino acids long. Germline loops: CDR1 ENHRY, CDR2 SYGVKD. The CDR3 spells CAISLGAGSNQPQHF. The CDR3 region has the DNA TGTGCCATCAGCTTAGGGGCAGGGAGCAATCAGCCCCAGCATTTT.

The J gene is TRBJ1-6, the V gene TRBV5-5; maybe TRBD1 (6 bases). V lost 1 base and J lost 7, with 18 bases in between. This CDR3 comprises 17 residues. Germline CDR1 is SGHKS and CDR2 is YYEKEE (reference sequence). CDR3 amino acids: CASSLLGQSLANSPLHF. CDR3 in DNA: TGTGCCAGCAGCTTGTTAGGACAGTCTCTAGCCAATTCACCCCTCCACTTT.

In its sample, this clonotype was seen many times. The CDR3 spells CSVGGEMNTEAFF. CDR3 in DNA: TGCAGCGTCGGGGGGGAGATGAACACTGAAGCTTTCTTT. This sequence joins TRBV29-1 and TRBJ1-1, with D tentatively TRBD1 (5 bases). Looked up from germline, CDR1 is SQVTM and CDR2 is ANQGSEA. Deletions cut 6 bases from V and 0 bases from J, with 11 bases between. The CDR3 is made up of 13 amino acids.

The genes are TRBV19 and TRBJ1-1, with D possibly TRBD1 on 6 matching bases. The V end was cut by 1 base, the J end by 6 bases, with 12 bases between. Germline values: CDR1 LNHDA, CDR2 SQIVND (reference sequence). The CDR3 is 14 amino acids. CDR3 residues: CASSIGWEGAEAFF. In DNA, the CDR3 is TGTGCCAGTAGTATAGGTTGGGAGGGGGCTGAAGCTTTCTTT. The full variable domain, its missing parts supplied by reference TRBV19 and TRBJ1-1, is DGGITQSPKYLFRKEGQNVTLSCEQNLNHDAMYWYRQDPGQGLRLIYYSQIVNDFQKGDIAEGYSVSREKKESFPLTVTSAQKNPTAFYLCASSIGWEGAEAFFGQGTRLTVV.

This clonotype appeared many times. The gene calls are TRBV7-6 and TRBJ2-7; the D gene is possibly TRBD1 (6 bases). V shed 1 base and J shed 6 bases, with 13 bases lying between them. This CDR3 region has 14 residues. The germline V gene has CDR1 SGHVS and CDR2 FNYEAQ. CDR3 loop: CASSLVSGVAEQYF. DNA for the CDR3: TGTGCCAGCAGCTTAGTATCAGGGGTGGCCGAGCAGTACTTC.

J is TRBJ1-1 and V is TRBV20-1, with a possible D match to TRBD1 (5 bases). The CDR3 length is 13 residues. CDR1 DFQATT and CDR2 SNEGSKA come from the germline V gene (reference sequence). With 6 bases removed from V and 1 base from J, the gap between germline ends came to 12 bases. CDR3 protein: CSASRDGNTEAFF. The CDR3 region has the DNA TGCAGTGCCAGCAGGGACGGGAACACTGAAGCTTTCTTT.

This clonotype has at least ten counts. V usage is TRBV10-3 and J usage is TRBJ2-7, with D possibly matching TRBD1 (6 bases). Germline values: CDR1 ENHRY, CDR2 SYGVKD. V lost 4 bases and J lost 3, with 10 bases in between. The CDR3 is 13 amino acids. CDR3 region: CAISGQEVYEQYF. The CDR3, as DNA: TGTGCCATCAGTGGACAGGAAGTCTACGAGCAGTACTTC.

This clonotype has a count of ten or more. The chain couples TRBV7-9 to TRBJ1-2; 8 positions agree with TRBD1. This CDR3 has 15 amino acids. Germline assignment: CDR1 SEHNR and CDR2 FQNEAQ (reference sequence). V was pared by 6 bases and J by 2 bases, with 8 bases of the junction left unmatched. DNA of the CDR3: TGTGCCAGCAGGCCCGGGACAGGAGCGAACTATGGCTACACCTTC. Protein product: CASRPGTGANYGYTF.

Turning to this clonotype: Relative to the germline gene, one junction end is altered; a read error may explain this. The CDR3 region has the DNA TGTGCCAGCAGAGATAGCAATCAGCTCCAGCATTTT. It codes for CASRDSNQLQHF. J is TRBJ1-5 and V is TRBV2; the D is unclear. This CDR3 is 12 amino acids long. Germline CDR1 reads SNHLY; CDR2 reads FYNNEI. The full variable domain, completed using reference TRBV2 and TRBJ1-5, is EPEVTQTPSHQVTQMGQEVILRCVPISNHLYFYWYRQILGQKVEFLVSFYNNEISEKSEIFDDQFSVERPDGSNFTLKIRSTKLEDSAMYFCASRDSNQLQHFGDGTRLSIL.

This clonotype has a single count. The V gene is TRBV15, the J gene TRBJ1-6, with D unresolved. Looked up from germline, CDR1 is LNHNV and CDR2 is YYDKDF (reference sequence). This CDR3 region has 12 residues. V shed 4 bases and J shed 14 bases, with 12 bases lying between them. The CDR3 nucleotides are TGTGCCACCAGCACTCGGAGGACCTCCCTCCACTTT. Translation: CATSTRRTSLHF.

About this clonotype: A much larger clone lies a single base off, so this may be a read error. The J gene is TRBJ2-7, the V gene TRBV7-8, with TRBD1 identical over 10 bases. The CDR3 has 17 residues. Germline-derived CDR1 and CDR2 are SGHVS and FQNEAQ. This CDR3 reads CVSTDPLGGDRGHEQYF. In nucleotides, the CDR3 is TGTGTCAGCACCGACCCCTTGGGAGGGGACAGGGGCCACGAGCAGTACTTC.

The genes are TRBV2 and TRBJ2-7; D possibly corresponds to TRBD2 (5 bases). Germline values: CDR1 SNHLY, CDR2 FYNNEI. The CDR3 is 15 amino acids. V was cut by 2 bases and J by 3 bases, with 14 bases left in between. CDR3 nucleotide sequence: TGTGCCAGCAGTGAAATGACCGGGGAGCACTACGAGCAGTACTTC. It translates to CASSEMTGEHYEQYF.

Details on this clonotype: This may come from a read error, since a much larger clone is one base off. The chain recombines TRBV2 with TRBJ1-1, with 7 bases fitting TRBD1. CDR3 length equals 15 residues. CDR1 is SNHLY, CDR2 FYNNEI, per germline. The ends lost 2 bases at V and 1 base at J; junction bases unmatched: 4. CDR3 in amino acids: CASSETGTANTEAFF. CDR3 nucleotides: TGTGCCAGCAGTGAAACCGGGACAGCGAACACTGAAGCTTTCTTT. Full variable domain (rest looked up from reference TRBV2 and TRBJ1-1): EPEVTQTPSHQVTQMGQEVILRCVPISNHLYFYWYRQILGQKVEFLVSFYNNEISEKSEIFDDQFSVERPDGSNFTLKIRSTKLEDSAMYFCASSETGTANTEAFFGQGTRLTVV.

V gene TRBV5-1 combines with J gene TRBJ1-6; D gene unclear. Trimming removed 0 bases at V and 7 bases at J, with 11 bases between. Germline V gene data show CDR1 as SGHRS and CDR2 as YFSETQ. This CDR3 comprises 15 residues. CDR3 region: CASSLETGWNSPLHF. CDR3 nucleotides: TGCGCCAGCAGCTTGGAGACGGGGTGGAATTCACCCCTCCACTTT.